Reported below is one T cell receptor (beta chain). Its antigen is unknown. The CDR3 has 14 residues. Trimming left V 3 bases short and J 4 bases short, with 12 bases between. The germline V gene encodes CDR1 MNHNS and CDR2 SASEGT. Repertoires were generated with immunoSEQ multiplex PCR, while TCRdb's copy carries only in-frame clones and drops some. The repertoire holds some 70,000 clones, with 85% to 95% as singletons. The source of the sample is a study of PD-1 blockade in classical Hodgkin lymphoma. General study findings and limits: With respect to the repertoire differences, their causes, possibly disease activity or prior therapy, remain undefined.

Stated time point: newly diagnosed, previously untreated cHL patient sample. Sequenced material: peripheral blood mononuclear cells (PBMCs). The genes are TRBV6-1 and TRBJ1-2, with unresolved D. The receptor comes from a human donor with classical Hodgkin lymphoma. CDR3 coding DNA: TGTGCCAGCAGTGATTTTGGCAGAGGCTATGGCTACACCTTC. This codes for CASSDFGRGYGYTF.